Listed here are 14 T cell receptor beta chains from one sample, sequenced in a study of blood T cell repertoires in COVID-19. Measured with immunoSEQ multiplex PCR; TCRdb has only the in-frame clones, and not every one. This table has under 300,000 clones, over 75% appearing once. The sequencing sample was made of PBMCs or T cells enriched from blood (not recorded which). The receptors were sampled from a woman between 45 and 60 years old who had recovered from COVID-19.

The chain has TRBV9 and TRBJ1-2, with 7 bases lining up with TRBD1. Germline loops: CDR1 SGDLS, CDR2 YYNGEE. Unmatched junction bases numbered 6, after V lost 3 bases and J lost 7 bases. The CDR3 consists of 13 residues. The CDR3 DNA is TGTGCCAGCAGCGCCATGACAGGGATTGGCTACACCTTC. Its translation: CASSAMTGIGYTF.

The V call is TRBV5-4, the J call TRBJ1-4; 8 positions agree with TRBD1. Germline values: CDR1 SGHNT, CDR2 YYREEE (reference sequence). This CDR3 comprises 14 residues. The ends lost 4 bases at V and 8 bases at J; junction bases unmatched: 7. The CDR3 loop reads CASSSRGREEKLFF. Written as DNA, the CDR3 is TGTGCCAGCAGCAGCAGGGGGCGCGAGGAAAAACTGTTTTTT.

The chain couples TRBV3-1 (or the pseudogene TRBV3-2) to TRBJ2-4; 10 bases agree with TRBD1. Germline CDR1 reads LGHDT; CDR2 reads YNNKEL (reference sequence). The CDR3 spans 15 residues. The ends lost 5 bases at V and 2 bases at J; junction bases unmatched: 3. CDR3 sequence reads: CASSWGQGPKNIQYF. The CDR3 coding sequence is TGTGCCAGCAGCTGGGGACAGGGGCCCAAAAACATTCAGTACTTC.

The table lists this clone with a count of one. The gene calls are TRBV19 and TRBJ2-7, with D hard to call. Germline V lookup: CDR1 LNHDA, CDR2 SQIVND (reference sequence). Trimming removed 1 base at V and 3 bases at J, with 13 bases between. The CDR3 runs to 15 residues. CDR3 loop: CASSIAFGDLYEQYF. The CDR3 DNA reads as TGTGCCAGTAGTATAGCCTTCGGAGACCTCTACGAGCAGTACTTC. Drawing the rest from reference TRBV19 and TRBJ2-7, the complete variable domain is DGGITQSPKYLFRKEGQNVTLSCEQNLNHDAMYWYRQDPGQGLRLIYYSQIVNDFQKGDIAEGYSVSREKKESFPLTVTSAQKNPTAFYLCASSIAFGDLYEQYFGPGTRLTVT.

The gene calls are TRBV7-9 and TRBJ1-1; TRBD1 aligns across 9 bases. Germline CDR1 is SEHNR and CDR2 is FQNEAQ (reference sequence). The J segment lost 7 bases and the V segment lost 2 bases, leaving 5 bases of the junction unmatched. The CDR3 extends over 14 amino acids. CDR3 in amino acids: CASSLNRDRVEAFF. The CDR3 nucleotides are TGTGCCAGCAGCTTAAACCGGGACAGGGTTGAAGCTTTCTTT.

The chain links TRBV24-1 to TRBJ2-5, with TRBD1 matching over 7 bases. J was trimmed by 5 bases and V by 3 bases; bases with no gene match: 8. Germline-derived CDR1 and CDR2 are KGHDR and SFDVKD. The CDR3 is 15 residues long. The CDR3 reads CATSDTKGAWETQYF. Written as DNA, the CDR3 is TGTGCCACCAGTGATACTAAGGGGGCTTGGGAGACCCAGTACTTC.

The CDR3: CASTRTGSYEQYF. The CDR3 DNA follows: TGTGCCAGCACCCGGACAGGGTCCTACGAGCAGTACTTC. The rearrangement links TRBV6-5 to TRBJ2-7, with 8 bases matching TRBD1. This CDR3 is 13 amino acids long. The junction had 3 bases not matched to a gene; V was cut back by 7 bases and J by 1 base. CDR1 MNHEY and CDR2 SVGAGI come from the germline V gene.

A note on this clone: This sample includes further DNA sequences coding for the same CDR3. The rearrangement uses TRBV7-9 and TRBJ1-1; D remains ambiguous. V was shortened by 1 base and J by 1 base, with 7 bases between the two germline ends. Germline V gene lookup returns CDR1 SEHNR and CDR2 FQNEAQ (reference sequence). This CDR3 contains 14 residues. CDR3 bases: TGTGCCAGCAGCTTAGGAGGGTCGAACACTGAAGCTTTCTTT. Translation gives CASSLGGSNTEAFF.

This clone was counted only a few times. The V gene is TRBV4-2, the J gene TRBJ2-7; D is perhaps TRBD1 (5 bases). Germline CDR1 is LGHNA and CDR2 is YNFKEQ. Deletions cut 2 bases from V and 1 base from J, with 12 bases between. This CDR3 comprises 15 residues. Here the CDR3 DNA reads TGTGCCAGCAGCCAACAGGGTATGGTATCCTACGAGCAGTACTTC. It translates to CASSQQGMVSYEQYF.

This clone has a single count. The V and J genes are TRBV2 and TRBJ2-7, with 13 positions matching TRBD2. V gave up 4 bases and J gave up 7 bases; unmatched junction bases: 7. The V gene's germline CDR1 is SNHLY and CDR2 FYNNEI. The CDR3 is made up of 15 amino acids. Here the CDR3 reads CASSGTSGSLEEQYF. DNA for the CDR3: TGTGCCAGCAGTGGGACTAGCGGGAGCCTTGAAGAGCAGTACTTC. The variable domain in full, with the rest retrieved from reference TRBV2 and TRBJ2-7, is EPEVTQTPSHQVTQMGQEVILRCVPISNHLYFYWYRQILGQKVEFLVSFYNNEISEKSEIFDDQFSVERPDGSNFTLKIRSTKLEDSAMYFCASSGTSGSLEEQYFGPGTRLTVT.

The chain carries TRBV28 and TRBJ2-1; 7 bases agree with TRBD2. Trimming at V came to 6 bases and at J to 9 bases, leaving 2 bases not matched to a gene. The germline V gene encodes CDR1 MDHEN and CDR2 SYDVKM. This CDR3 is 11 amino acids long. The CDR3 sequence: CASRGTTEQFF. DNA for the CDR3: TGTGCCAGCAGGGGGACTACTGAGCAGTTCTTC. Using reference TRBV28 and TRBJ2-1 for the parts outside the CDR3, the full variable domain is DVKVTQSSRYLVKRTGEKVFLECVQDMDHENMFWYRQDPGLGLRLIYFSYDVKMKEKGDIPEGYSVSREKKERFSLILESASTNQTSMYLCASRGTTEQFFGPGTRLTVL.

The rearrangement links TRBV10-3 to TRBJ1-2; a weak D match, TRBD1 (5 bases). From germline, CDR1 is ENHRY and CDR2 SYGVKD. V was pared by 3 bases and J by 2 bases, with 10 bases between. The CDR3 is 14 residues long. The DNA of the CDR3 is TGTGCCATCAGTGATGGCAGGGTCAACTATGGCTACACCTTC. This encodes CAISDGRVNYGYTF.

J is TRBJ2-7 and V is TRBV27; 10 positions match TRBD2. The CDR3 is made up of 14 amino acids. V dropped 2 bases and J dropped 4; count of bases not matched to a gene: 2. CDR1 and CDR2 from the germline V gene are MNHEY and SMNVEV (reference sequence). The CDR3 sequence: CASSLLAGEYEQYF. CDR3 bases: TGTGCCAGCAGTTTACTAGCGGGAGAGTACGAGCAGTACTTC.

V usage is TRBV27 and J usage is TRBJ2-1; TRBD1 is a possible D gene (6 bases). The CDR3 runs 15 residues. Germline CDR1 reads MNHEY; CDR2 reads SMNVEV (reference sequence). V gave up 1 base and J gave up 4 bases, with 11 bases separating them. DNA for the CDR3: TGTGCCAGCAGTTTATTCCGGACAGCTTACAATGAGCAGTTCTTC. Its translation is CASSLFRTAYNEQFF.